This T cell receptor (beta chain) is drawn from a study of T cell responses to AZD1222 COVID-19 vaccine. Findings and caveats of the study: Nearly half of spike-specific TCRs reportedly target unmutated variant regions. The study sampled repertoires only after the peak T cell response. White British donors predominated, females outnumbered males, and clonal diversity was possibly underestimated. Distributed over spike, vaccine-associated CD4 TCRs predominated at 160-218 and 743-854.

V was trimmed by 3 bases and J by 0 bases, leaving 6 bases between them. Germline V gene data show CDR1 as SNHLY and CDR2 as FYNNEI. There are 14 residues in the CDR3. Using immunoSEQ multiplex PCR, the repertoire was profiled, and TCRdb retains in-frame clones only, with some absent. The sample consists of roughly 100,000 clones, 90% of them appearing once. Points on this clone: No antigen is known for it.

The input for sequencing was peripheral blood, taken 28 days after the second AZD1222 dose. This chain connects TRBV2 to TRBJ1-5; D remains ambiguous. The sequence was collected from an adult who received the AZD1222 COVID-19 vaccine. CDR3 protein: CASSDRFSNQPQHF. The CDR3 DNA follows: TGTGCCAGCAGTGATAGGTTTAGCAATCAGCCCCAGCATTTT.